The next 9 T cell receptor beta chains were all read from a single sample in a study of beta chain features in type 1 diabetes. Of the isolated RNA, all was reverse transcribed, and so the sequenced material was expressed TCRB transcripts. Sequencing was performed with immunoSEQ multiplex PCR; in TCRdb, only in-frame clones are kept and a portion is missing. This sample has 130,000 to 150,000 clones, with 8% to 13% found just once. The sequenced sample was naive CD4+ T cells from blood. These receptors were collected from a man between 18 and 35 years old in good health.

Only one count was recorded for this clone. The V call is TRBV27, the J call TRBJ1-5; D may be TRBD1 (5 bases). There are 14 residues in the CDR3. V gave up 5 bases and J gave up 7 bases, with 15 bases separating them. CDR1 is MNHEY and CDR2 is SMNVEV in the germline V gene (reference sequence). CDR3 amino acids: CASSLVGGTQPQHF. The CDR3 DNA reads TGTGCCAGCAGTCTTGTCGGGGGGACCCAGCCCCAGCATTTT.

There are many counts of this clone. V is TRBV7-2 and J is TRBJ2-3, with D hard to call. The germline V and J ends were trimmed by 3 bases and 6 bases, with 4 bases remaining between them. The germline V gene has CDR1 SGHTA and CDR2 FQGNSA. This CDR3 is 11 amino acids long. CDR3 loop: CASSFGDTQYF. CDR3 sequence (DNA): TGTGCCAGCAGCTTCGGGGATACGCAGTATTTT.

The chain recombines TRBV18 with TRBJ1-2, with unresolved D. V gave up 1 base and J gave up 3 bases, with 6 bases separating them. Germline V lookup: CDR1 KGHSH, CDR2 LQKENI. The CDR3 is 13 residues long. CDR3 DNA: TGTGCCAGCTCACCACTTTCCGACTATGGCTACACCTTC. It specifies CASSPLSDYGYTF.

In this sample, this clone turned up a few times. The same CDR3 arises from other DNA sequences in this sample as well. The V call is TRBV5-1, the J call TRBJ1-6; 8 bases line up with TRBD1. This CDR3 contains 15 residues. Germline CDR1 reads SGHRS; CDR2 reads YFSETQ. V lost 4 bases, J lost 6 bases, and 6 bases stayed unmatched. The CDR3 reads CASSLRTGTNSPLHF. For the CDR3, the DNA is TGCGCCAGCAGCCTTCGGACAGGGACTAATTCACCCCTCCACTTT.

The sample holds a few counts of this clone. The chain joins TRBV4-2 to TRBJ1-4; maybe TRBD1 (6 bases). Germline CDR1 LGHNA, CDR2 YNFKEQ. The CDR3 runs to 14 residues. Trimming removed 4 bases at V and 6 bases at J, with 12 bases between. CDR3 in DNA: TGTGCCAGCAGCCCCCGTCAGGGGCATGAAAAACTGTTTTTT. Amino acids: CASSPRQGHEKLFF.

Concerning this clone itself: The sample carries other DNA sequences with the same CDR3. The chain employs TRBV6-5 and TRBJ2-5, with D maybe TRBD2 (5 bases). Germline CDR1 and CDR2: MNHEY and SVGAGI. The length of the CDR3 is 14 residues. V shed 0 bases and J shed 5 bases, with 10 bases lying between them. The CDR3 nucleotides are TGTGCCAGCAGTTACTCTGGAGGACGGGAGACCCAGTACTTC. Protein product: CASSYSGGRETQYF.

About this clone: Other DNA sequences in this specimen translate into the identical CDR3. This rearrangement joins TRBV11-2 to TRBJ2-3; D gene unclear. V was cut by 1 base and J by 5 bases, with 4 bases left in between. CDR3 length: 12 amino acids. CDR1 is SGHAT, CDR2 FQNNGV, per germline. The chain's CDR3 is CASSLGQDTQYF. The CDR3 bases are TGTGCCAGCAGCTTAGGACAAGATACGCAGTATTTT.

This clone has a count of ten or more. The gene calls are TRBV14 and TRBJ1-2; D perhaps matches TRBD1 (5 bases). CDR3 size: 13 residues. Germline V lookup: CDR1 SGHDN, CDR2 FVKESK. The V end was cut by 0 bases, the J end by 8 bases, with 10 bases between. CDR3 DNA sequence: TGTGCCAGCAGCCAAGACAGGGCTTGGGGCTACACCTTC. Translated, it gives CASSQDRAWGYTF.

The gene calls are TRBV19 and TRBJ2-3; possible D gene TRBD1, 6 bases. The germline gives CDR1 LNHDA, CDR2 SQIVND (reference sequence). With 5 bases removed from V and 3 bases from J, the gap between germline ends came to 15 bases. The CDR3 spans 15 residues. The CDR3 DNA sequence: TGTGCCAGTAGTGCCAGGACAGCGAATACAGATACGCAGTATTTT. Translated, it gives CASSARTANTDTQYF.